This TCR beta chain was identified during a study of blood T cell repertoires in COVID-19. Profiled with immunoSEQ multiplex PCR; TCRdb holds only in-frame clones, not every one. The table has 130,000 to 150,000 clones, around 89% seen once. From germline, CDR1 is KGHSH and CDR2 LQKENI. The ends were cut back, 5 bases at V and 2 bases at J, with 9 bases in the middle. The CDR3 is 13 residues long. The gene calls are TRBV18 and TRBJ1-1; D remains ambiguous. The TCR originated in a woman aged 55-70 years with active COVID-19. Sequencing was performed on peripheral blood. CDR3 sequence: CASSSSRNTEAFF. The DNA of the CDR3 is TGTGCCAGCTCATCGTCGCGAAACACTGAAGCTTTCTTT.